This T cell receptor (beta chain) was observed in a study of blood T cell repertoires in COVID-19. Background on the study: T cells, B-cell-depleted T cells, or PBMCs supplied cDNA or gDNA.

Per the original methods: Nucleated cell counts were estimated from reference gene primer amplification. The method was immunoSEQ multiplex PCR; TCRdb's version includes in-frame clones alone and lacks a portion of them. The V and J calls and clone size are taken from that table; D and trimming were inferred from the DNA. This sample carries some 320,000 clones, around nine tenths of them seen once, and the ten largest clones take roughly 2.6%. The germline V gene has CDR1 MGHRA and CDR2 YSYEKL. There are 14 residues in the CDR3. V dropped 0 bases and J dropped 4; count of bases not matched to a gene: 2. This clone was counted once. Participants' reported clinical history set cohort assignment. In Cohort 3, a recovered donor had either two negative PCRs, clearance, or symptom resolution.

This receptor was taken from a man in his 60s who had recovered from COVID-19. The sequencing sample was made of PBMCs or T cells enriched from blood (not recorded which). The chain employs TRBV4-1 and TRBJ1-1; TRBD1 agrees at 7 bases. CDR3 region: CASSQDQGGTEAFF. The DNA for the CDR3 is TGCGCCAGCAGCCAAGATCAGGGGGGCACTGAAGCTTTCTTT.